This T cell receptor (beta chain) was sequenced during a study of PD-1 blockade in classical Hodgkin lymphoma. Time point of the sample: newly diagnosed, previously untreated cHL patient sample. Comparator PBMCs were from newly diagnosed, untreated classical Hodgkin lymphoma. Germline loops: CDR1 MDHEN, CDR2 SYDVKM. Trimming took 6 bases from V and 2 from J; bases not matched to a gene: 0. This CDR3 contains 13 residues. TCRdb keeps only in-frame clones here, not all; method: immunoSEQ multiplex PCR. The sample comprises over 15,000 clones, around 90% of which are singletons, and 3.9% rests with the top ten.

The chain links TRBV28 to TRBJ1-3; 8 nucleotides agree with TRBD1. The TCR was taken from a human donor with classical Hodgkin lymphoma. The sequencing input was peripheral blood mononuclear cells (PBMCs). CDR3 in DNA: TGTGCCAGCAGACAGGGGGCTGGAAACACCATATATTTT. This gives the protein CASRQGAGNTIYF.